Listed here is a single T cell receptor beta chain. Its cognate antigen is unknown. CDR3 size: 16 residues. Germline CDR1 and CDR2: MDHEN and SYDVKM. The ends lost 2 bases at V and 1 base at J; junction bases unmatched: 3. This sample was included in a study of cytomegalovirus exposure and HLA in healthy donors. Whole-study results and caveats: The records held CMV serostatus as the only immune exposure information.

It was with 60 Vbeta and 13 Jbeta primers that the PCR ran. Sequencing used immunoSEQ multiplex PCR; TCRdb keeps in-frame clones, though not all of them. The table lists 95,000 to 150,000 clones, around 80% of them singletons, with approximately 0.22% in the top ten. The rearrangement uses TRBV28 and TRBJ2-5; 11 bases agree with TRBD2. This clonotype was obtained from a man aged 45-60 years in good health and CMV-seronegative. Sequencing used PBMCs. The CDR3 loop reads CASSLVLAGGQETQYF. The CDR3 bases are TGTGCCAGCAGTTTAGTCCTAGCGGGGGGCCAAGAGACCCAGTACTTC.